This entry lists 16 T cell receptor beta chains sequenced from one sample in a study of cytomegalovirus exposure and HLA in healthy donors. The PCR had 60 Vbeta and 13 Jbeta primers. Assay used: immunoSEQ multiplex PCR; TCRdb lists only in-frame clones, some missing. The data contain around 140,000 clones, 60% to 80% of them seen just once; the ten biggest clones take up about 1.1%. Sequencing input: PBMCs. The receptors were sampled from a male donor in good health and CMV-seronegative.

This sequence joins TRBV30 and TRBJ1-5; D is undetermined. This CDR3 contains 14 residues. Trimming took off 2 bases at V and 4 bases at J, with 12 bases between the two ends. Germline V gives CDR1 GTSNPN, CDR2 SVGIG (reference sequence). CDR3: CAWSTTIGNQPQHF. The CDR3 DNA sequence: TGTGCCTGGAGTACAACAATCGGGAATCAGCCCCAGCATTTT.

V and J are TRBV18 and TRBJ2-6; TRBD1 agrees at 10 bases. The J segment lost 1 base and the V segment lost 3 bases, leaving 3 bases of the junction unmatched. Germline CDR1 reads KGHSH; CDR2 reads LQKENI. The CDR3 contains 17 residues. The CDR3, as DNA: TGTGCCAGCTCACCTTGGGACAGGGGATCTGGGGCCAACGTCCTGACTTTC. Amino acid sequence: CASSPWDRGSGANVLTF.

V usage is TRBV30 and J usage is TRBJ2-5, with D perhaps matching TRBD1 (6 bases). The V and J ends lost 0 bases and 9 bases respectively, with 14 bases between them. Germline CDR1 and CDR2: GTSNPN and SVGIG (reference sequence). This CDR3 contains 13 residues. The CDR3 spells CAWSVYRERPQYF. The CDR3 DNA is TGTGCCTGGAGTGTATACAGGGAAAGACCCCAGTACTTC.

The chain couples TRBV19 to TRBJ1-5; D gene ambiguous. Germline V gene data show CDR1 as LNHDA and CDR2 as SQIVND (reference sequence). The CDR3 has 15 residues. With 5 bases removed from V and 5 bases from J, the gap between germline ends came to 16 bases. The CDR3 sequence: CASSSRGFVDQPQHF. In DNA form, the CDR3 reads TGTGCCAGTAGTTCGCGAGGGTTCGTCGATCAGCCCCAGCATTTT. Drawing the rest from reference TRBV19 and TRBJ1-5, the complete variable domain is DGGITQSPKYLFRKEGQNVTLSCEQNLNHDAMYWYRQDPGQGLRLIYYSQIVNDFQKGDIAEGYSVSREKKESFPLTVTSAQKNPTAFYLCASSSRGFVDQPQHFGDGTRLSIL.

V usage is TRBV5-6 and J usage is TRBJ1-1, with TRBD1 matching 7 bases. This CDR3 spans 15 amino acids. V gave up 2 bases and J gave up 3 bases; unmatched junction bases: 7. The germline V gene has CDR1 SGHDT and CDR2 YYEEEE. CDR3 residues: CASSLGTGEYTEAFF. The CDR3 nucleotides read TGTGCCAGCAGCTTAGGCACAGGGGAATACACTGAAGCTTTCTTT.

This chain uses TRBV27 with TRBJ1-2; 9 nucleotides line up with TRBD1. Per germline, CDR1 MNHEY and CDR2 SMNVEV (reference sequence). CDR3 length: 15 amino acids. J gave up 7 bases and V 6 bases, and 12 bases lay outside the gene matches. In nucleotides, the CDR3 is TGTGCCAGCAGCCGGGACAGGGAAGATCGCGGTGGCTACACCTTC. Its translation is CASSRDREDRGGYTF.

The CDR3 DNA is TGCGCCAGCAGCCAAGAATTTCGGCGGGGGGGCCGGACAGATACGCAGTATTTT. The encoded protein is CASSQEFRRGGRTDTQYF. V usage is TRBV4-3 and J usage is TRBJ2-3; TRBD2 agrees at 9 bases. Trimming took 0 bases from V and 3 from J; bases not matched to a gene: 10. This CDR3 contains 18 residues. CDR1 and CDR2 (germline): LGHNA, YSLEER.

The chain is built from TRBV6-6 and TRBJ1-1; TRBD1 agrees at 9 bases. CDR1 is MNHNY and CDR2 is SVGAGI in the germline V gene (reference sequence). The CDR3 sequence is 13 residues long. Trimming at V came to 4 bases and at J to 6 bases, leaving 3 bases not matched to a gene. This CDR3 is CASSLRQGAEAFF. The CDR3 bases are TGTGCCAGCAGTTTGCGACAGGGGGCTGAAGCTTTCTTT.

The chain has TRBV6-1 and TRBJ2-2; TRBD2 aligns across 10 bases. The CDR3 covers 15 residues. The germline V gene has CDR1 MNHNS and CDR2 SASEGT. V trimming: 3 bases; J trimming: 6 bases; junction bases outside the gene matches: 4. CDR3 nucleotide sequence: TGTGCCAGCAGTGAGGAAGCGGGGGGGCCCGGGGAGCTGTTTTTT. Its protein product is CASSEEAGGPGELFF.

A word on this clone: Other DNA sequences of this sample code for an identical CDR3. The chain carries TRBV9 and TRBJ2-5, with D perhaps matching TRBD2 (5 bases). CDR1 is SGDLS, CDR2 YYNGEE, per germline. This CDR3 has 13 amino acids. Between the trimmed V and J ends, which lost 2 bases and 0 bases, there was a span of 5 bases. In nucleotides, the CDR3 is TGTGCCAGCAGCGTGAGGGACCAAGAGACCCAGTACTTC. This gives the protein CASSVRDQETQYF.

This clone has a handful of counts. The DNA is left out, because the CDR3 cannot be placed on it with certainty; the CDR3 is given as TCRdb lists it. V usage is TRBV10-2 and J usage is TRBJ2-1; the D call TRBD1 from the table was never checked on the DNA. Germline CDR1 and CDR2: WSHSY and SAAADI. The length of the CDR3 is 13 amino acids, counting both ends. The CDR3 protein is CASSEWGTGNGFF.

This chain's CDR3 is CASSLPPGLAGGHTGELFF. The CDR3 nucleotides read TGTGCCAGCAGCCTACCCCCGGGACTAGCGGGGGGACACACCGGGGAGCTGTTTTTT. The chain employs TRBV11-2 and TRBJ2-2, with 15 nucleotides matching TRBD2. Trimming took 5 bases from V and 3 from J; bases not matched to a gene: 10. Germline V gene data show CDR1 as SGHAT and CDR2 as FQNNGV. The CDR3 has 19 amino acids.

The CDR3 sequence is CASRGGGMRNSPLHF. DNA of the CDR3: TGTGCCAGCAGGGGTGGAGGGATGAGGAATTCACCCCTCCACTTT. The gene calls are TRBV6-1 and TRBJ1-6; D gene unclear. Deletions cut 6 bases from V and 7 bases from J, with 16 bases between. The CDR3 totals 15 residues. CDR1 is MNHNS, CDR2 SASEGT, per germline.

This chain links TRBV25-1 with TRBJ1-2, with 11 bases lining up with TRBD1. The germline gives CDR1 MGHDK, CDR2 SYGVNS. After removal of 2 bases from V and 5 bases from J, the junction contained 7 bases not matched to a gene. The CDR3 is 16 amino acids. The CDR3 DNA follows: TGTGCCAGCAGTGAAGTGGGGACAGGGGGTCGGTATGGCTACACCTTC. Translated: CASSEVGTGGRYGYTF.

The rearrangement links TRBV18 to TRBJ2-7; possible D gene TRBD2, 5 bases. Between the trimmed V and J ends, which lost 3 bases and 2 bases, there was a span of 11 bases. The CDR3 contains 14 residues. Looked up from germline, CDR1 is KGHSH and CDR2 is LQKENI. In DNA form, the CDR3 reads TGTGCCAGCTCACCGGAGCGGCAGACCTACGAGCAGTACTTC. This codes for CASSPERQTYEQYF. The entire variable domain, with the rest obtained from reference TRBV18 and TRBJ2-7, is as follows: NAGVMQNPRHLVRRRGQEARLRCSPMKGHSHVYWYRQLPEEGLKFMVYLQKENIIDESGMPKERFSAEFPKEGPSILRIQQVVRGDSAAYFCASSPERQTYEQYFGPGTRLTVT.

The chain joins TRBV7-2 to TRBJ2-5; tentatively, D is TRBD2 (5 bases). The CDR3 runs 14 residues. The V end lost 5 bases, the J end lost 4 bases, and 14 bases lay between the germline ends. From germline, CDR1 is SGHTA and CDR2 FQGNSA. DNA for the CDR3: TGTGCCAGCAGCACCCCCGGGGTAGGAGAGACCCAGTACTTC. The encoded protein is CASSTPGVGETQYF.